The 5 T cell receptor beta chains reported below all come from one sample, sequenced in a study of radiation and T cells in renal cell carcinoma. Some clones are missing from TCRdb's copy, which holds only in-frame ones; the method was immunoSEQ multiplex PCR. This sample carries 150,000 to 200,000 clones, roughly 90% of them seen once, and the ten largest clones take 10% to 12%. As to time point: blood 4 weeks post-SBRT, at nephrectomy. This sample's treatment: 15 Gy SBRT to primary tumor, nephrectomy 4 weeks later. Sequences were derived from blood, sampled from a patient whose treatment included radiotherapy and nephrectomy. These receptors were obtained from a woman in her 50s with renal cell carcinoma.

The chain recombines TRBV7-9 with TRBJ1-1; D gene uncertain. The CDR3 spans 15 residues. The V and J ends lost 3 bases and 1 base respectively, with 12 bases between them. Germline V gives CDR1 SEHNR, CDR2 FQNEAQ (reference sequence). CDR3 amino acids: CASSFGDTSNTEAFF. In DNA form, the CDR3 reads TGTGCCAGCAGCTTCGGTGACACCTCGAACACTGAAGCTTTCTTT.

V usage is TRBV7-9 and J usage is TRBJ2-6; D uncertain. The germline V gene has CDR1 SEHNR and CDR2 FQNEAQ (reference sequence). The CDR3 consists of 13 residues. V gave up 5 bases and J gave up 2 bases, with 4 bases separating them. The CDR3 coding sequence is TGTGCCAGCAGCCCCGCTGGGGCCAACGTCCTGACTTTC. It translates to CASSPAGANVLTF.

V gene TRBV19 combines with J gene TRBJ1-1; maybe TRBD1 (5 bases). Trimming removed 7 bases from V and 0 bases from J, with 18 bases in between. In germline, CDR1 is LNHDA, CDR2 SQIVND (reference sequence). The CDR3 totals 16 residues. In DNA, the CDR3 is TGTGCCAGTACCCGACCCCGGGACCCAATGAACACTGAAGCTTTCTTT. It translates to CASTRPRDPMNTEAFF. Using reference TRBV19 and TRBJ1-1 for the parts outside the CDR3, the full variable domain is DGGITQSPKYLFRKEGQNVTLSCEQNLNHDAMYWYRQDPGQGLRLIYYSQIVNDFQKGDIAEGYSVSREKKESFPLTVTSAQKNPTAFYLCASTRPRDPMNTEAFFGQGTRLTVV.

This chain links TRBV19 with TRBJ2-3; the D is unclear. Trimming left V 6 bases short and J 4 bases short, with 2 bases between. There are 10 residues in the CDR3. Germline loops: CDR1 LNHDA, CDR2 SQIVND (reference sequence). CDR3 DNA sequence: TGTGCCAGTAGATCAGATACGCAGTATTTT. It yields the protein CASRSDTQYF.

The gene calls are TRBV4-1 and TRBJ1-2; 7 bases are a match to TRBD1. Germline loops: CDR1 MGHRA, CDR2 YSYEKL. V lost 0 bases, J lost 0 bases, and 16 bases stayed unmatched. The CDR3 is 20 residues long. CDR3 loop: CASSQEPPGTALYPNYGYTF. CDR3 DNA: TGCGCCAGCAGCCAAGAACCTCCCGGGACAGCGCTTTATCCTAACTATGGCTACACCTTC.